A selection of T cell receptor delta chains follows, all from one sample in a study of Vδ1+ human thymocytes. TCRdb re-called the multiplex PCR reads using CATT. The table has 23,000 or so delta-chain clones, about 7% seen once. Material: Vdelta1+ gamma-delta thymocytes from the thymus. The receptors shown here come from a girl less than two years old who had congenital heart surgery. Both conserved end residues are part of each CDR3. The order of the fields is V gene, clone size, D gene, J gene, CDR3 protein, CDR3 DNA. A D gene is named only where the DNA matches it firmly. Clone size is stated in some rows and not others, as once, few, many or a class when expanded.

>TRDV1|-|TRDD3|TRDJ1
CALGELSPRLGDIDKLIF
TGTGCTCTTGGGGAACTTAGCCCCAGGCTGGGGGATATCGATAAACTCATCTTT
>TRDV2|few|-|TRDJ1
CACDPAQDSSGEAYTDKLIF
TGTGCCTGTGACCCCGCCCAAGACTCTTCTGGAGAGGCGTACACCGATAAACTCATCTTT
>TRDV1|few|TRDD3|TRDJ1
CALGESGAGGYNRMADKLIF
TGTGCTCTTGGGGAATCGGGGGCTGGGGGATACAATCGTATGGCCGATAAACTCATCTTT
>TRDV1|-|-|TRDJ1
CALGEQKRRGPYTDKLIF
TGTGCTCTTGGGGAACAAAAGCGGCGCGGGCCGTACACCGATAAACTCATCTTT
>TRDV1|-|-|TRDJ1
CALGERKIPSHPWGSLSQYTDKLIF
TGTGCTCTTGGGGAACGCAAGATACCTTCCCACCCTTGGGGGAGCTTATCTCAGTACACCGATAAACTCATCTTT
>TRDV1|-|-|TRDJ1
CALGELHPLEYTDKLIF
TGTGCTCTTGGGGAACTGCATCCTCTGGAGTACACCGATAAACTCATCTTT
>TRDV1|few|-|TRDJ1
CALGELVWIQIWGDPTDKLIF
TGTGCTCTTGGGGAACTAGTTTGGATCCAGATTTGGGGGGACCCCACCGATAAACTCATCTTT
>TRDV1|few|-|TRDJ1
CALGVKPWGRGSTDKLIF
TGTGCTCTTGGAGTCAAGCCCTGGGGAAGGGGAAGTACCGATAAACTCATCTTT
>TRDV1|few|TRDD3|TRDJ1
CALGISSTCTGDLDKLIF
TGTGCTCTTGGCATTTCGTCCACATGCACTGGGGATCTCGATAAACTCATCTTT
>TRDV1|-|-|TRDJ1
CALGMGGRATMYTDKLIF
TGTGCTCTTGGGATGGGGGGGAGGGCTACCATGTACACCGATAAACTCATCTTT
>TRDV1|-|TRDD3|TRDJ1
CALGGRKRASYMGDTKLIF
TGTGCTCTTGGGGGGCGAAAACGGGCTTCCTACATGGGGGATACTAAACTCATCTTT